Following are 11 T cell receptor beta chains from one sample sequenced in a study of blood T cell repertoires in COVID-19. This table comes from immunoSEQ multiplex PCR, and its TCRdb copy is limited to in-frame clones, with some not included. The sample includes roughly 150,000 clones, roughly 84% of them seen just once. Source material: peripheral blood. The source is a woman in her fifties or sixties in a cohort sampled during active or convalescent COVID-19.

This chain uses TRBV30 with TRBJ2-3, with D maybe TRBD2 (5 bases). Germline assignment: CDR1 GTSNPN and CDR2 SVGIG (reference sequence). There are 12 residues in the CDR3. V lost 6 bases to trimming and J lost 7 bases, with 14 bases between them. The CDR3 bases are TGTGCCTGTATGGACTCGTCCCATACGCAGTATTTT. Encoded protein: CACMDSSHTQYF.

The chain combines TRBV7-2 with TRBJ2-3; 8 bases are shared with TRBD2. Germline CDR1 and CDR2: SGHTA and FQGNSA. Trimming removed 4 bases from V and 0 bases from J; junction bases left unmatched: 12. This CDR3 has 18 residues. The CDR3 nucleotides are TGTGCCAGCAGCTCCCGGAGAGGCGGGGGGCCCAGCACAGATACGCAGTATTTT. Residues: CASSSRRGGGPSTDTQYF.

The gene calls are TRBV20-1 and TRBJ1-2; D call uncertain. Germline V gives CDR1 DFQATT, CDR2 SNEGSKA (reference sequence). The CDR3 is 11 amino acids. CDR3 in amino acids: CLPGEESGYTF. The CDR3 DNA reads as TGCCTCCCGGGAGAGGAGTCTGGCTACACCTTC.

The chain links TRBV29-1 to TRBJ2-5, with TRBD2 matching over 9 bases. Germline V gene data show CDR1 as SQVTM and CDR2 as ANQGSEA. V lost 7 bases, J lost 4 bases, and 16 bases stayed unmatched. CDR3 size: 16 residues. Here the CDR3 reads CSASGAGGTFGETQYF. In DNA, the CDR3 is TGCAGCGCCTCAGGGGCGGGGGGGACCTTCGGAGAGACCCAGTACTTC.

The rearrangement joins TRBV9 to TRBJ1-3; 7 nucleotides align to TRBD1. Germline trimming cut 2 bases from V and 0 bases from J; bases unmatched to any gene: 5. The CDR3 totals 16 residues. From germline, CDR1 is SGDLS and CDR2 YYNGEE. The CDR3 region is CASSVVPGGSGNTIYF. CDR3 nucleotide sequence: TGTGCCAGCAGCGTGGTTCCAGGGGGCTCTGGAAACACCATATATTTT.

The chain combines TRBV6-5 with TRBJ2-1, with 8 bases identical to TRBD2. Per germline, CDR1 MNHEY and CDR2 SVGAGI. The CDR3 runs 14 residues. Trimming cost V 8 bases and J 6 bases; bases outside gene matches: 9. The CDR3 coding sequence is TGTGCCAGCGACTCCGGGGGGGCGGGCAATGAGCAGTTCTTC. It yields the protein CASDSGGAGNEQFF.

The rearrangement joins TRBV19 to TRBJ1-5; D gene uncertain. V lost 7 bases to trimming and J lost 0 bases, with 10 bases between them. This CDR3 is built from 14 residues. CDR1 and CDR2 from the germline V gene are LNHDA and SQIVND (reference sequence). The CDR3 is CASMRANSNQPQHF. DNA for the CDR3: TGTGCCAGTATGAGGGCTAATAGCAATCAGCCCCAGCATTTT.

The V gene is TRBV6-5, the J gene TRBJ2-1; the D gene is possibly TRBD2 (5 bases). The ends were cut back, 0 bases at V and 9 bases at J, with 12 bases in the middle. The germline gives CDR1 MNHEY, CDR2 SVGAGI. The CDR3 runs to 14 residues. In DNA form, the CDR3 reads TGTGCCAGCAGTTACTCGCTAGCCGACACTGAGCAGTTCTTC. It translates to CASSYSLADTEQFF.

The chain couples TRBV6-1 to TRBJ2-5; 10 nucleotides align to TRBD1. The V gene's germline CDR1 is MNHNS and CDR2 SASEGT. V was clipped by 3 bases and J by 4 bases; unmatched bases: 5. The CDR3 runs 15 residues. This chain's CDR3 is CASSDQRTGGETQYF. The CDR3 coding sequence is TGTGCCAGCAGTGACCAGAGGACAGGGGGAGAGACCCAGTACTTC.

The gene calls are TRBV11-2 and TRBJ2-1; maybe TRBD1 (6 bases). CDR1 SGHAT and CDR2 FQNNGV come from the germline V gene. The CDR3 covers 15 residues. Trimming cost V 2 bases and J 5 bases, with 13 bases left between them. CDR3 loop: CASSLMLDRHNEQFF. The CDR3 bases are TGTGCCAGCAGCTTAATGCTGGACAGACACAATGAGCAGTTCTTC.

In its sample, this clone was seen a few times. The V gene is TRBV7-2, the J gene TRBJ2-3, with 8 bases lining up with TRBD1. Germline assignment: CDR1 SGHTA and CDR2 FQGNSA. The CDR3 totals 15 residues. The V segment lost 5 bases and the J segment 5 bases; nucleotides outside the gene matches: 9. CDR3 in amino acids: CASSLQGGAGDTQYF. The CDR3 coding sequence is TGTGCCAGCAGCCTACAGGGGGGAGCGGGAGATACGCAGTATTTT. The variable domain in full, completed from reference TRBV7-2 and TRBJ2-3, reads GAGVSQSPSNKVTEKGKDVELRCDPISGHTALYWYRQSLGQGLEFLIYFQGNSAPDKSGLPSDRFSAERTGGSVSTLTIQRTQQEDSAVYLCASSLQGGAGDTQYFGPGTRLTVL.